The T cell receptor beta chain described here comes from a study of cytomegalovirus exposure and HLA in healthy donors. General study points: About 87% or about 30% of the time was how often most TCR beta V segments were productive, according to an earlier analysis. Sequencing had likely introduced a cluster of highly shared sequence variants as an artifact.

PCR employed 60 Vbeta and 13 Jbeta primers. In the original processing: There were tens of millions of unique TCR beta chains by a later count, and 10 million to 12 million of them were shared. The data were produced by immunoSEQ multiplex PCR, yet TCRdb's version contains in-frame clones alone and is incomplete. That table furnishes V, J and clone size, whereas the DNA furnished D and trimming. Of around 150,000 clones in the sample, 79% were seen once. A note on this clone: Its antigen is not known.

The CDR3 is made up of 15 amino acids. Germline-derived CDR1 and CDR2 are SNHLY and FYNNEI. Between the trimmed V and J ends, which lost 4 bases and 1 base, there was a span of 11 bases. Material for sequencing was PBMCs. The V call is TRBV2, the J call TRBJ2-1; perhaps TRBD1 as D (5 bases). This clonotype was obtained from a man aged 35 to 55 in good health and CMV-seropositive. The CDR3 here is CASSVREGSYNEQFF. DNA for the CDR3: TGTGCCAGCAGTGTCAGGGAAGGGTCCTACAATGAGCAGTTCTTC. The full variable domain, rest sourced from reference TRBV2 and TRBJ2-1, is EPEVTQTPSHQVTQMGQEVILRCVPISNHLYFYWYRQILGQKVEFLVSFYNNEISEKSEIFDDQFSVERPDGSNFTLKIRSTKLEDSAMYFCASSVREGSYNEQFFGPGTRLTVL.